Below are 27 T cell receptor beta chains sequenced from a single sample in a study of CD8+ T cells in alopecia areata. Treatment specified: oral pan-JAK inhibitor, 5-10 mg twice daily. The authors extracted RNA and reverse transcribed it into cDNA as the sequencing template. Here immunoSEQ multiplex PCR was the method, and the copy in TCRdb shows in-frame clones only, minus some. The profile shows around 160,000 clones, approximately 60% of them singletons. The sequencing used CD4+ T cells sorted from blood, collected at week 24, from a patient treated with tofacitinib. The receptors derive from a human donor with alopecia areata.

The chain uses TRBV7-9 and TRBJ1-2; D gene unclear. The germline CDR1 and CDR2 sequences are SEHNR and FQNEAQ (reference sequence). Trimming stripped 1 base from V and 1 base from J, with 10 bases between. The CDR3 is 15 amino acids. The CDR3 reads CASSLGPDFNYGYTF. CDR3 nucleotide sequence: TGTGCCAGCAGCTTAGGTCCAGATTTTAACTATGGCTACACCTTC.

This clone occurred a few times. V gene TRBV7-2 combines with J gene TRBJ2-7; perhaps TRBD1 as D (6 bases). CDR3 size: 14 residues. Germline V gives CDR1 SGHTA, CDR2 FQGNSA. Trimming left V 3 bases short and J 12 bases short, with 21 bases between. The CDR3 loop reads CASSLGTKSPTRYF. The CDR3, as DNA: TGTGCCAGCAGCTTGGGGACAAAATCCCCAACTAGGTACTTC.

The chain links TRBV15 to TRBJ1-5; the D is unclear. With 0 bases removed from V and 4 bases from J, the gap between germline ends came to 13 bases. This CDR3 is 16 amino acids long. Germline V CDR1 and CDR2: LNHNV, YYDKDF (reference sequence). This chain's CDR3 is CATSRDRGNPNQPQHF. CDR3 DNA: TGTGCCACCAGCAGAGATCGTGGGAATCCGAATCAGCCCCAGCATTTT. Supplemented by reference TRBV15 and TRBJ1-5, the full variable domain reads DAMVIQNPRYQVTQFGKPVTLSCSQTLNHNVMYWYQQKSSQAPKLLFHYYDKDFNNEADTPDNFQSRRPNTSFCFLDIRSPGLGDTAMYLCATSRDRGNPNQPQHFGDGTRLSIL.

The rearrangement joins TRBV2 to TRBJ2-2, with 7 bases matching TRBD2. From germline, CDR1 is SNHLY and CDR2 FYNNEI. This CDR3 region has 15 residues. The V segment lost 6 bases and the J segment 4 bases; nucleotides outside the gene matches: 8. The CDR3 protein is CASRLAAGSTGELFF. The CDR3 DNA reads TGTGCCAGCAGACTTGCAGCGGGAAGCACCGGGGAGCTGTTTTTT.

In its sample, this clone was seen a few times. The rearrangement links TRBV29-1 to TRBJ2-1, with TRBD2 matching over 12 bases. Trimming cost V 1 base and J 6 bases; bases outside gene matches: 4. Germline-derived CDR1 and CDR2 are SQVTM and ANQGSEA. The CDR3 is made up of 15 amino acids. CDR3 bases: TGCAGCGTTGAAGCGGGACTAGCGGGCTCCAATGAGCAGTTCTTC. Translated: CSVEAGLAGSNEQFF.

Turning to this clone: One junction end disagrees with the germline gene, perhaps due to a read error. The genes are TRBV7-2 and TRBJ2-5; D remains ambiguous. Germline V gives CDR1 SGHTA, CDR2 FQGNSA. The length of the CDR3 is 12 residues. The CDR3 DNA reads as TGTGCCAGCAGCTTAGGAGCTGCTTATTTACACTTC. Amino acids: CASSLGAAYLHF.

This chain links TRBV30 with TRBJ1-1, with TRBD1 matching over 7 bases. J lost 5 bases, V lost 5 bases, and 11 bases had no gene match. Germline CDR1 and CDR2: GTSNPN and SVGIG (reference sequence). The CDR3 spans 14 residues. The DNA for the CDR3 is TGTGCCTGGGACAGGGCCCCCGGGAGAACTGAAGCTTTCTTT. This gives the protein CAWDRAPGRTEAFF.

This chain links TRBV6-5 with TRBJ2-5; possible D gene TRBD1, 5 bases. Germline CDR1 and CDR2: MNHEY and SVGAGI. This CDR3 has 12 amino acids. The V end was cut by 6 bases, the J end by 5 bases, with 10 bases between. The CDR3 loop reads CASSPGPETQYF. The CDR3 region has the DNA TGTGCCAGCAGCCCAGGGCCGGAGACCCAGTACTTC.

This clone was observed a few times. The chain has TRBV5-6 and TRBJ1-5; possible D gene TRBD1, 5 bases. Germline V gene sequence: CDR1 SGHDT, CDR2 YYEEEE. The CDR3 consists of 15 residues. Trimming removed 1 base at V and 7 bases at J, with 15 bases between. In DNA, the CDR3 is TGTGCCAGCAGCTTGAAAGCAGGGTATGGCCAGCCCCAGCATTTT. It translates to CASSLKAGYGQPQHF.

The chain carries TRBV5-1 and TRBJ1-6; TRBD1 agrees at 8 bases. Trimming removed 5 bases from V and 9 bases from J; junction bases left unmatched: 7. This CDR3 comprises 14 residues. Germline CDR1 reads SGHRS; CDR2 reads YFSETQ. The CDR3 protein is CASRTDRDGSPLHF. In nucleotides, the CDR3 is TGCGCCAGCAGGACGGACAGGGACGGTTCACCCCTCCACTTT.

This rearrangement joins TRBV29-1 to TRBJ1-1; no clear D gene. This CDR3 comprises 12 residues. Deletions cut 4 bases from V and 7 bases from J, with 13 bases between. CDR1 is SQVTM, CDR2 ANQGSEA, per germline. The CDR3 is CSVVEGYYEAFF. CDR3 sequence (DNA): TGCAGCGTTGTGGAAGGTTACTATGAAGCTTTCTTT.

The J gene is TRBJ1-6, the V gene TRBV27; D gene ambiguous. V lost 0 bases to trimming and J lost 7 bases, with 10 bases between them. The CDR3 length is 15 residues. Germline CDR1 MNHEY, CDR2 SMNVEV (reference sequence). CDR3 amino acids: CASSLSGSWNSPLHF. DNA of the CDR3: TGTGCCAGCAGTTTATCGGGCAGCTGGAATTCACCCCTCCACTTT.

The V gene is TRBV29-1, the J gene TRBJ2-7; D not certain. V lost 0 bases to trimming and J lost 3 bases, with 9 bases between them. The CDR3 contains 13 residues. Per the germline V gene, CDR1 is SQVTM and CDR2 is ANQGSEA. The DNA of the CDR3 is TGCAGCGTTGAAGAACGTGGGAACTACGAGCAGTACTTC. Translation: CSVEERGNYEQYF.

V is TRBV4-2 and J is TRBJ1-2; D possibly corresponds to TRBD1 (5 bases). Germline V gene sequence: CDR1 LGHNA, CDR2 YNFKEQ. The CDR3 length is 17 residues. V was clipped by 0 bases and J by 7 bases, with 21 bases between them. CDR3 protein: CASSQDHLTGPTGGYTF. The CDR3 DNA follows: TGTGCCAGCAGCCAAGATCACCTAACAGGTCCCACGGGTGGCTACACCTTC.

The chain uses TRBV2 and TRBJ2-2; D call uncertain. Deletions cut 3 bases from V and 2 bases from J, with 10 bases between. This CDR3 has 15 residues. Germline lookup yields CDR1 SNHLY and CDR2 FYNNEI. Here the CDR3 reads CASSDIRSNTGELFF. The CDR3 coding sequence is TGTGCCAGCAGTGATATCAGAAGCAACACCGGGGAGCTGTTTTTT.

J is TRBJ2-1 and V is TRBV7-9; 8 nucleotides line up with TRBD1. V lost 2 bases and J lost 9; bases outside the gene matches: 9. The CDR3 contains 15 residues. CDR1 and CDR2 from the germline V gene are SEHNR and FQNEAQ (reference sequence). The CDR3: CASSLLTQGATEQFF. CDR3 DNA sequence: TGTGCCAGCAGCTTATTAACCCAGGGGGCGACTGAGCAGTTCTTC. Looking up the rest from reference TRBV7-9 and TRBJ2-1 gives the full variable domain: DTGVSQNPRHKITKRGQNVTFRCDPISEHNRLYWYRQTLGQGPEFLTYFQNEAQLEKSRLLSDRFSAERPKGSFSTLEIQRTEQGDSAMYLCASSLLTQGATEQFFGPGTRLTVL.

V gene TRBV30 combines with J gene TRBJ1-2, with 9 nucleotides matching TRBD1. The length of the CDR3 is 14 residues. V was clipped by 3 bases and J by 7 bases; unmatched bases: 9. Looked up from germline, CDR1 is GTSNPN and CDR2 is SVGIG (reference sequence). This CDR3 is CAWRGTGTGFGYTF. The CDR3 DNA is TGTGCCTGGAGGGGAACCGGGACAGGGTTTGGCTACACCTTC.

The chain employs TRBV5-1 and TRBJ2-3; 9 nucleotides line up with TRBD2. Per the germline V gene, CDR1 is SGHRS and CDR2 is YFSETQ. With 4 bases clipped from V and 1 base from J, the junction kept 4 bases outside the gene matches. CDR3 length equals 15 residues. The CDR3 protein is CASSGGGAGTDTQYF. Here the CDR3 DNA reads TGCGCCAGCAGCGGCGGGGGGGCTGGCACAGATACGCAGTATTTT.

CDR3 sequence: CASSLERTAAEAFF. CDR3 DNA: TGTGCCAGCAGCTTAGAAAGGACTGCAGCTGAAGCTTTCTTT. This chain joins TRBV7-2 and TRBJ1-1; D remains unclear. The CDR3 is made up of 14 amino acids. V dropped 1 base and J dropped 6 bases, with 12 bases sitting between them. The germline V gene encodes CDR1 SGHTA and CDR2 FQGNSA.

The chain carries TRBV5-4 and TRBJ2-1, with D tentatively TRBD1 or TRBD2 (6 bases each). This CDR3 contains 15 residues. Per germline, CDR1 SGHNT and CDR2 YYREEE (reference sequence). Deletions cut 4 bases from V and 2 bases from J, with 13 bases between. The CDR3 coding sequence is TGTGCCAGCAGCGGGGGGACAACCACCTACAATGAGCAGTTCTTC. It is translated as CASSGGTTTYNEQFF.

The DNA of the CDR3 is TGTGCCAGCAGACCCGGGGGAAGCTCTGGGGCCAACGTCCTGACTTTC. Translated: CASRPGGSSGANVLTF. This chain connects TRBV7-8 to TRBJ2-6, with D perhaps TRBD2 (6 bases). Germline V gene sequence: CDR1 SGHVS, CDR2 FQNEAQ. The CDR3 has 16 residues. The V gene lost 6 bases and the J gene lost 0 bases, with 12 bases spanning the gap.

The rearrangement uses TRBV25-1 and TRBJ1-3; unclear D gene. CDR3 size: 12 residues. Per germline, CDR1 MGHDK and CDR2 SYGVNS. V lost 2 bases and J 4 bases, leaving 3 bases between the germline ends. The CDR3: CASSEEGNTIYF. The CDR3, as DNA: TGTGCCAGCAGTGAAGAGGGAAACACCATATATTTT.

Only a few counts were recorded for this clone. The chain is built from TRBV6-1 and TRBJ2-3; D gene ambiguous. The CDR3 covers 16 residues. V was pared by 2 bases and J by 0 bases, with 12 bases between. Germline CDR1 reads MNHNS; CDR2 reads SASEGT. The chain's CDR3 is CASSENHSPSTDTQYF. CDR3 sequence (DNA): TGTGCCAGCAGTGAAAATCACTCCCCCAGCACAGATACGCAGTATTTT.

The chain links TRBV29-1 to TRBJ1-2, with D possibly being TRBD1 (5 bases). Trimming took 4 bases from V and 6 from J, leaving 12 bases between them. Per germline, CDR1 SQVTM and CDR2 ANQGSEA. The CDR3 covers 12 residues. The CDR3: CSVVGATDGYTF. Here the CDR3 DNA reads TGCAGCGTTGTAGGGGCGACCGATGGCTACACCTTC.

V and J are TRBV7-3 and TRBJ1-3; D remains unclear. Germline V CDR1 and CDR2: SGHTA, FQGTGA. The CDR3 runs to 13 residues. Trimming left V 8 bases short and J 0 bases short, with 8 bases between. CDR3 residues: CASASSSGNTIYF. DNA of the CDR3: TGTGCCAGCGCTTCGAGCTCTGGAAACACCATATATTTT.

The rearrangement links TRBV5-1 to TRBJ1-1; perhaps TRBD1 as D (6 bases). V gave up 4 bases and J gave up 4 bases, with 17 bases separating them. The CDR3 spans 15 residues. CDR1 SGHRS and CDR2 YFSETQ come from the germline V gene. In DNA form, the CDR3 reads TGCGCCAGCAGCGCTCAGGGGACGGCGGGCACTGAAGCTTTCTTT. Translated, it gives CASSAQGTAGTEAFF.

The chain combines TRBV15 with TRBJ2-5; D unclear. Germline V gene data show CDR1 as LNHNV and CDR2 as YYDKDF (reference sequence). Trimming took 2 bases from V and 2 from J, leaving 0 bases between them. The CDR3 is made up of 11 amino acids. CDR3 sequence: CATSRQETQYF. In DNA form, the CDR3 reads TGTGCCACCAGCAGACAAGAGACCCAGTACTTC.